This TCR beta chain comes out of a study of blood T cells in healthy people across ages. Across the whole study: Through template switching, about one barcoded beta molecule was captured per two T cells, as measured in model experiments.

For the second PCR, which ran for about 7 to 11 cycles, a sample-barcoded 5' primer and a J-beta primer mix were used. CDR3-containing paired-end reads numbered at least 2.5 million in each sample. TCRdb independently ran MiXCR on the 5' RACE reads; one entry per CDR3 protein. Counted here are about 1.6 million distinct CDR3 sequences, about 35% occurring once; the ten biggest clones make up around 11%. The TCR sequence derives from a woman in her 30s in good health. Sequencing was done on a sample of blood.

This CDR3 reads CASSPTYTEAFF. The CDR3 coding sequence is TGTGCCAGCAGCCCCACGTACACTGAAGCTTTCTTT. The J gene is TRBJ1-1, the V gene TRBV12-3 or TRBV12-4; no firm D call. The CDR3 runs 12 residues. Trimming removed 6 bases from V and 3 bases from J, with 8 bases in between.